This T cell receptor beta chain was recorded in a study of T cell responses to AZD1222 COVID-19 vaccine (dated by TCRdb to 2020 to 2023). About the study as a whole: A total of 233 trial participants underwent TCR sequencing, of whom around 200 received two doses of AZD1222 and around 25 received two doses of the MenACWY control vaccine. Trial participants were enrolled into age subgroups of 18-55, 56-69 and 70-plus years, which contained around 150, 29 and 61 TCR-sequenced participants, respectively.

Details on this clone: It lacks a known antigen. Base qualities were left out, and no much larger clone turns up one base away.

The research as a whole found: In the small 56-69-year group, the increase in depth fell short of significance, most likely because of low power. After two AZD1222 doses, spike-specific TCR breadth and depth were significantly higher than at day 0 and than in MenACWY recipients. Participants were mostly white British, with more females than males. The authors suggested clonal diversity may have been underestimated. Conclusions about previously exposed vaccinees are limited, since just five or six AZD1222 recipients were seropositive for SARS-CoV-2 at baseline. The vaccine-associated CD4 TCRs covered the entire spike protein, and the dominant responses fell in regions 160-218 and 743-854. Because no samples from the day 14 peak response were available, repertoires could be characterized only after the peak T cell response. Epitopes outside the regions mutated in the B.1.351 and B.1.1.7 variants were reportedly recognized by nearly half of the unique spike-specific TCRs.

The time point label, as the study defines it: about 28 days (+/-7) after the second vaccine dose. Because spike-specific TCR depth and breadth did not differ between the two schedules, AZD1222 recipients who got a second dose at roughly 4 weeks were pooled with those who got a second dose at roughly 12 weeks. The vaccinee samples were drawn from two UK trials, COV001 and COV002, one of which was a single-blind randomized controlled phase 2/3 trial testing AZD1222 (ChAdOx1 nCoV-19) in healthy adults. For TCRbeta chain sequencing, PBMC samples from trial participants were taken at day 0 and at day 28 after the second dose. The CDR3 regions of human TCRbeta chains were subjected to immunosequencing. The authors processed their data as follows. TCRs in the repertoires were matched against a reference library of SARS-CoV-2-specific TCRs that had been generated with the MIRA antigen-specificity platform. Breadth was defined as the fraction of unique TCRs that were SARS-CoV-2-associated, and depth was defined as the fraction of total T cells that were SARS-CoV-2-associated. Using the MIRA data, each spike-specific TCR was mapped to the spike region that the TCR reacts to and placed in a CD4 or CD8 class. Log10-transformed breadth and depth values were compared by one-way ANOVA with Sidak's multiple comparisons tests. TCRdb obtained this table from immuneACCESS and retained in-frame rearrangements with V and J assigned. These tables miss some clones; where compared with another copy, unresolved V genes account for less than half of the shortfall, and the remainder is unexplained. V and J calls and clone size are copied from that table; D and trimming were computed from the DNA. The sample has tens of thousands of clones on record, roughly four fifths of them singletons. The leading ten clones occupy about 6.3% of the sample.

The CDR3 sequence holds 16 residues, the cysteine and phenylalanine included. Only CDR3 DNA is held: 48 bases, read in frame from base 1. The rearrangement combines TRBV21-1 with TRBJ2-3; the D call in the table, TRBD1, was not verified against the DNA. TRBV21-1 is annotated as a pseudogene. This material consisted of peripheral blood, taken 28 days after the second AZD1222 dose. This TCR came from an adult who received the AZD1222 COVID-19 vaccine. The CDR3 protein is CASSPSRKGATDTQYF. The DNA sequence is given as TGTGCCAGCAGCCCCAGTCGGAAAGGGGCCACAGATACGCAGTATTTT.